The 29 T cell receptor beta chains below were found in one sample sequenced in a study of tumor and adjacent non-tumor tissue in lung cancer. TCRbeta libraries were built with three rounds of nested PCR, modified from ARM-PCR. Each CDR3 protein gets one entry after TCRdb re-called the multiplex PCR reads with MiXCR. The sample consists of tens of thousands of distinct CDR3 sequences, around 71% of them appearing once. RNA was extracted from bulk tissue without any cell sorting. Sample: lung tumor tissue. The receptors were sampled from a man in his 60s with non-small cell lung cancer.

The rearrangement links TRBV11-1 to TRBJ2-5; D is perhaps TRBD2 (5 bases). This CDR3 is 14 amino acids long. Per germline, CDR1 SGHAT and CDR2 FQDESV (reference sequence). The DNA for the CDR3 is TGTGTCGGCAGCTTAGAGGGCCCCGAGGAGACCCAGTACTTC. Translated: CVGSLEGPEETQYF.

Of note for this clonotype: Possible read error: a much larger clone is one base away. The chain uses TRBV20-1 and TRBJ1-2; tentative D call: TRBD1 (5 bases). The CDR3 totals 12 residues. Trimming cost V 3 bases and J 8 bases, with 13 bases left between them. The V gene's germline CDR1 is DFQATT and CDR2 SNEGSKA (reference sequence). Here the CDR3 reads CSASPGAEGYTF. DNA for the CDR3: TGCAGTGCTAGTCCTGGGGCCGAGGGCTACACCTTC.

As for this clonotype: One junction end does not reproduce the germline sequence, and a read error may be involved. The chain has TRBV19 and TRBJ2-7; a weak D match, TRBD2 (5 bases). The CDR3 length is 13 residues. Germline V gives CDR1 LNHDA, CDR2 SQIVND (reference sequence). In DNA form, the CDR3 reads TGTGCCAGAAGTATTGGTAGGGAGTACGAGCAGTACTTC. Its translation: CARSIGREYEQYF.

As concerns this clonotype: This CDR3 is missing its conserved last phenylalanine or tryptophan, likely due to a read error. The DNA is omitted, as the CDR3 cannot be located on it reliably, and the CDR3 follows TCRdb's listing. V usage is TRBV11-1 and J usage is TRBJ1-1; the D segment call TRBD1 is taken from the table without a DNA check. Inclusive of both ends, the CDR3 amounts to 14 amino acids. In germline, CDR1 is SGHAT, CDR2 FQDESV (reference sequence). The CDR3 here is CASSLSAGEIEAFS.

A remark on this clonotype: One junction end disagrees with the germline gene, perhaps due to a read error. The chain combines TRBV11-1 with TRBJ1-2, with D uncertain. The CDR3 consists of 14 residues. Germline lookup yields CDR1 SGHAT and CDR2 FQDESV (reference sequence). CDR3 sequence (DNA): TGTGCCAGTAGCTTAGCCGGCATTAACTATGGCTACACCTTC. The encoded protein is CASSLAGINYGYTF.

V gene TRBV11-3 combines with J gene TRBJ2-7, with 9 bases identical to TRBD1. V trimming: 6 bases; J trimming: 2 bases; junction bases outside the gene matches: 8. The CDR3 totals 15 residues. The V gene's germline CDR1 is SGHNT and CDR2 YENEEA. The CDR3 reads CASSSTGTGPYEQYF. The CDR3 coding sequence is TGTGCCAGCAGTTCCACCGGGACAGGGCCCTACGAGCAGTACTTC.

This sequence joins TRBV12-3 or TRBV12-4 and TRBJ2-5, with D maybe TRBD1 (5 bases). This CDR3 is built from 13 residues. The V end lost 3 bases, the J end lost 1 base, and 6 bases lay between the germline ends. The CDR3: CASSFRAQETQYF. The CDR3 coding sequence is TGTGCCAGCAGTTTCAGGGCCCAAGAGACCCAGTACTTC.

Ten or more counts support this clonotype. Here the CDR3 reads CSARDSLATQETQYF. Written as DNA, the CDR3 is TGCAGTGCTAGAGATTCCCTAGCGACCCAAGAGACCCAGTACTTC. This sequence joins TRBV20-1 and TRBJ2-5, with TRBD2 as a possible D gene (6 bases). CDR1 and CDR2 from the germline V gene are DFQATT and SNEGSKA (reference sequence). This CDR3 spans 15 amino acids. Trimming removed 0 bases from V and 1 base from J, with 12 bases in between.

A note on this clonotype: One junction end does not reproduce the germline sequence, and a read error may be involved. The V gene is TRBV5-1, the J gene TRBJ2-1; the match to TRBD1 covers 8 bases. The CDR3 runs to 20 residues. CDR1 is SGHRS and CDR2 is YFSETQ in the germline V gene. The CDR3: CACSPAGQAWGDPSYNEHFF. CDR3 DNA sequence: TGCGCCTGCAGCCCCGCGGGACAGGCATGGGGTGACCCCTCCTACAATGAGCACTTCTTC.

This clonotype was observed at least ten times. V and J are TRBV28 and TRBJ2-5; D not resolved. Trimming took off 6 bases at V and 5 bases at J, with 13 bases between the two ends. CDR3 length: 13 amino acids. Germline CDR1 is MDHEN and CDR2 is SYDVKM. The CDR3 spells CASRVPVGETQYF. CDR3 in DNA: TGTGCCAGCAGAGTCCCTGTTGGGGAGACCCAGTACTTC.

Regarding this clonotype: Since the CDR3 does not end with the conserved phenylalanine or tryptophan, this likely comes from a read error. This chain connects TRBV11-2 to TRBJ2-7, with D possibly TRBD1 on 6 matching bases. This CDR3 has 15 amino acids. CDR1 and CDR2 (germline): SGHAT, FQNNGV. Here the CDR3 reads CASSPPDRWFYEQYL. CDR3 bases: TGTGCTAGCAGCCCGCCTGACAGGTGGTTCTACGAGCAGTACTTA.

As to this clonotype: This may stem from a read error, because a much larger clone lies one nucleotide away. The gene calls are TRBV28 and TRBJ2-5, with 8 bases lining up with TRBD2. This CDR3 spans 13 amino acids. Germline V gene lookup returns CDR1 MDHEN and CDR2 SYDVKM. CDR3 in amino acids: CASRLAAQETQCF. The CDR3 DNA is TGTGCCAGCAGACTAGCGGCCCAAGAGACCCAGTGCTTC.

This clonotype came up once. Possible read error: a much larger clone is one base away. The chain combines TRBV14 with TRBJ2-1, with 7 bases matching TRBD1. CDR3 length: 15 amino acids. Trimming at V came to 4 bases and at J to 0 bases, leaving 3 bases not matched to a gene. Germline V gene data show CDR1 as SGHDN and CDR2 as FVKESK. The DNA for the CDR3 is TGTGCCAGCAGCCGGAGACAGGGCTCCTACAATGAGCAGTTCTTC. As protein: CASSRRQGSYNEQFF.

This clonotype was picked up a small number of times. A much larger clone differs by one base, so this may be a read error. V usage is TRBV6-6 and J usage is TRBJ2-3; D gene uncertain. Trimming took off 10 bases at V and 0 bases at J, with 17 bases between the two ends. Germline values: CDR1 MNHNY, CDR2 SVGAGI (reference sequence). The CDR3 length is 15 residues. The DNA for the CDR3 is TGTGCCAACACCAACGGTGATCTAAGCACAGATACGCAGTATTTT. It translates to CANTNGDLSTDTQYF.

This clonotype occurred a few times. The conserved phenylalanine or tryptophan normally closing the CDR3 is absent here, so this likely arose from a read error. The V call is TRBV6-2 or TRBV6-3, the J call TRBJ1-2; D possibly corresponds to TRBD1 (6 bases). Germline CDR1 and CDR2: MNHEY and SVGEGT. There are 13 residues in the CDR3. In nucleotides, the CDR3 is TGTGCCAGTGGCTCGACAGGAGTCTATGGTTACACCCTC. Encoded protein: CASGSTGVYGYTL.

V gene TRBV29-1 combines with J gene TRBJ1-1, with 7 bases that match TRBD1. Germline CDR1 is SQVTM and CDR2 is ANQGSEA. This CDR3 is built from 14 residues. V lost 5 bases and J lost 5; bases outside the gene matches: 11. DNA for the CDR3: TGCAGCGTTCCTAGACAGGGTGCGCTTACTGAAGCTTTCTTT. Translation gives CSVPRQGALTEAFF.

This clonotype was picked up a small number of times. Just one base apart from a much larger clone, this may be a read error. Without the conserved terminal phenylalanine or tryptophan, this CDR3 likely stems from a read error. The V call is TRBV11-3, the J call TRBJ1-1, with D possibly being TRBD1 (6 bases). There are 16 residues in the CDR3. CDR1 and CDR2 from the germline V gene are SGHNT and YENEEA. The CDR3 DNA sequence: TGTGCCAGCACGTTTTGGAGGGATGATAGGGACACTGATGCTTTCATT. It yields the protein CASTFWRDDRDTDAFI.

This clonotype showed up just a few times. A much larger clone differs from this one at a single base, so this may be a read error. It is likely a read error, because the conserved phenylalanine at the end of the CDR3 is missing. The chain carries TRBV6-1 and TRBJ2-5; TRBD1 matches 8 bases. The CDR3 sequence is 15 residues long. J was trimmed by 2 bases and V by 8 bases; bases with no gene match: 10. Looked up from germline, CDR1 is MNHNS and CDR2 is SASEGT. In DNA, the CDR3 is TGTGCCAGCGCATTTACGCGGACAGGGCAAGAGACCCAGTACTCC. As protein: CASAFTRTGQETQYS.

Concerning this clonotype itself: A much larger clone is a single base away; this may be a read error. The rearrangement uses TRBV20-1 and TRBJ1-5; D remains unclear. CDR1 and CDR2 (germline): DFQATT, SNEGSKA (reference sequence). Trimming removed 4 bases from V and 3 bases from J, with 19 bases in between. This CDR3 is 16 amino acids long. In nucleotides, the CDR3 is TGCAGTGCTAAAAACAGCGCCCAAGGGTCCAATCAGCCCCAGCATTTT. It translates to CSAKNSAQGSNQPQHF.

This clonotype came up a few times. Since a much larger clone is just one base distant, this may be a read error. The CDR3 protein is CSVMTKYQETQYF. CDR3 DNA sequence: TGCAGCGTTATGACAAAGTACCAAGAGACCCAGTACTTC. The chain links TRBV29-1 to TRBJ2-5, with D hard to call. The CDR3 length is 13 residues. Germline CDR1 SQVTM, CDR2 ANQGSEA. Between the trimmed V and J ends, which lost 5 bases and 0 bases, there was a span of 10 bases.

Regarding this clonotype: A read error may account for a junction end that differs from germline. The CDR3 region has the DNA TGCAGTGCTAGAGAAGCCTGTTACGTCGAGCAGTGCTTC. Its protein is CSAREACYVEQCF. The chain combines TRBV20-1 with TRBJ2-7, with no clear D. The length of the CDR3 is 13 residues. CDR1 is DFQATT, CDR2 SNEGSKA, per germline (reference sequence).

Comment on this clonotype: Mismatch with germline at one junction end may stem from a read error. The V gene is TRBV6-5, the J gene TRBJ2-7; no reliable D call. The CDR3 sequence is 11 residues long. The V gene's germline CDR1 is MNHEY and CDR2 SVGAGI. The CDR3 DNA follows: TGTGCCAGCATGGAGCTGGGCGAGCACTACTTC. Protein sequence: CASMELGEHYF.

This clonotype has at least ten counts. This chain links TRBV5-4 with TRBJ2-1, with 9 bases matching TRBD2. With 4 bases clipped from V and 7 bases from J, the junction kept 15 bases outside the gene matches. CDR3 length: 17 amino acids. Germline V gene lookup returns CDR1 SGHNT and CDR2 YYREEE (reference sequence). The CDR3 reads CASSPYGSGLALNEQFF. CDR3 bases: TGTGCCAGCAGCCCGTACGGTTCGGGACTAGCCCTAAATGAGCAGTTCTTC.

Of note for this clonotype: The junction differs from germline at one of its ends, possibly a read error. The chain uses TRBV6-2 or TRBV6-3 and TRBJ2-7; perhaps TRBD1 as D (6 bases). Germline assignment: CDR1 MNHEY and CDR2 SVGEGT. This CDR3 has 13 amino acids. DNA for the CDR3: TGTGTCAGCAGTTACACGACAGGCTGCGGGCAGTACTTC. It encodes CVSSYTTGCGQYF.

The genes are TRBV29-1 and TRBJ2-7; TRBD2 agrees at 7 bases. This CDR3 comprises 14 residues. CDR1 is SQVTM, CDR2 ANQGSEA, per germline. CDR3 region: CRVRLAGGGGEQYF. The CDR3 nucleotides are TGCAGAGTTAGACTAGCTGGAGGCGGGGGCGAGCAGTACTTC.

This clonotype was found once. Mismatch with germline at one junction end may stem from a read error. CDR3: CTSSQAGVGIGELFF. For the CDR3, the DNA is TGCACCAGCAGCCAAGCGGGAGTCGGCATCGGGGAGCTGTTTTTT. The rearrangement links TRBV4-3 to TRBJ2-2; 8 bases are shared with TRBD2. The length of the CDR3 is 15 residues. Germline lookup yields CDR1 LGHNA and CDR2 YSLEER.

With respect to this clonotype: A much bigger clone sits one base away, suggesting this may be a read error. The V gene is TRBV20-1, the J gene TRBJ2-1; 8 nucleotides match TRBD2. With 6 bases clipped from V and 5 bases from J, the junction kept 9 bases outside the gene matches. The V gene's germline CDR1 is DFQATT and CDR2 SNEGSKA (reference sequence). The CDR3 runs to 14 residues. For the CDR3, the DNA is TGCAGTGCCGCGGGACTAGTGAAAAACAATGAGCAGTTCTTC. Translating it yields CSAAGLVKNNEQFF.

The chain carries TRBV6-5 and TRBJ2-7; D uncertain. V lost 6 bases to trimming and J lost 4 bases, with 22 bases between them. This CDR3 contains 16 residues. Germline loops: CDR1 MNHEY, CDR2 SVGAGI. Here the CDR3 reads CASRKIGLVELYEQYF. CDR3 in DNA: TGTGCCAGCAGAAAAATCGGGCTAGTGGAATTATACGAGCAGTACTTC.

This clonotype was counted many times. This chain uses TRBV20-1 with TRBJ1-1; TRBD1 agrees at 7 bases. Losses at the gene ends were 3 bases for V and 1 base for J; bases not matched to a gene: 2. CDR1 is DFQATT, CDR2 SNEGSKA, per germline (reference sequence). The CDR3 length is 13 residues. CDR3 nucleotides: TGCAGTGCTAGTAGGGACAGGAACACTGAAGCTTTCTTT. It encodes CSASRDRNTEAFF.